The 8 T cell receptor beta chains in this list originate from one sample, sequenced in a study of blood T cell repertoires in COVID-19. Profiled with immunoSEQ multiplex PCR; TCRdb holds only in-frame clones, not every one. The data show 37,000 or so clones, around four fifths seen once. The sample consisted of peripheral blood. The receptors were sampled from a human donor in a cohort sampled during active COVID-19.

V usage is TRBV7-6 and J usage is TRBJ1-6; tentative D call: TRBD1 (5 bases). The germline V gene encodes CDR1 SGHVS and CDR2 FNYEAQ. The CDR3 extends over 15 amino acids. V lost 0 bases, J lost 9 bases, and 12 bases lay in between. CDR3 in amino acids: CASSLAQGRSSPLHF. The CDR3 coding sequence is TGTGCCAGCAGCTTAGCGCAGGGCAGGAGTTCACCCCTCCACTTT.

The V call is TRBV7-2, the J call TRBJ1-1, with D uncertain. The CDR3 is made up of 14 amino acids. V shed 2 bases and J shed 5 bases, with 12 bases lying between them. Germline V CDR1 and CDR2: SGHTA, FQGNSA. In DNA, the CDR3 is TGTGCCAGCAGCTTACACGCGGGCCTTACTGAAGCTTTCTTT. This sequence encodes CASSLHAGLTEAFF. Complete variable domain (other parts from reference TRBV7-2 and TRBJ1-1): GAGVSQSPSNKVTEKGKDVELRCDPISGHTALYWYRQSLGQGLEFLIYFQGNSAPDKSGLPSDRFSAERTGGSVSTLTIQRTQQEDSAVYLCASSLHAGLTEAFFGQGTRLTVV.

The V call is TRBV18, the J call TRBJ2-3; 8 bases fit TRBD2. The CDR3 has 14 amino acids. Trimming cost V 3 bases and J 1 base; bases outside gene matches: 0. Germline V CDR1 and CDR2: KGHSH, LQKENI. This chain's CDR3 is CASSPGGGTDTQYF. The CDR3, as DNA: TGTGCCAGCTCACCCGGGGGGGGCACAGATACGCAGTATTTT.

The genes are TRBV2 and TRBJ1-1; 7 bases are a match to TRBD1. The CDR3 is made up of 13 amino acids. The V segment lost 8 bases and the J segment 2 bases; nucleotides outside the gene matches: 5. Per germline, CDR1 SNHLY and CDR2 FYNNEI. The CDR3 spells CASYGTVNTEAFF. The CDR3 nucleotides are TGTGCCAGCTATGGGACAGTAAACACTGAAGCTTTCTTT. The whole variable domain, filled in from reference TRBV2 and TRBJ1-1, reads EPEVTQTPSHQVTQMGQEVILRCVPISNHLYFYWYRQILGQKVEFLVSFYNNEISEKSEIFDDQFSVERPDGSNFTLKIRSTKLEDSAMYFCASYGTVNTEAFFGQGTRLTVV.

This clone has just a few counts. The chain employs TRBV9 and TRBJ2-1, with unresolved D. V was clipped by 0 bases and J by 4 bases, with 8 bases between them. CDR3 size: 14 residues. CDR1 SGDLS and CDR2 YYNGEE come from the germline V gene. CDR3 protein: CASSVVPPYNEQFF. CDR3 coding DNA: TGTGCCAGCAGCGTAGTCCCTCCGTACAATGAGCAGTTCTTC. The full variable domain, completed using reference TRBV9 and TRBJ2-1, is DSGVTQTPKHLITATGQRVTLRCSPRSGDLSVYWYQQSLDQGLQFLIQYYNGEERAKGNILERFSAQQFPDLHSELNLSSLELGDSALYFCASSVVPPYNEQFFGPGTRLTVL.

This clone was recorded once. The CDR3, as DNA: TGTGCCAGCAGTTTCTCCGAAGAGACCCAGTACTTC. Its protein is CASSFSEETQYF. The genes are TRBV12-3 or TRBV12-4 and TRBJ2-5; D unresolved. V lost 3 bases and J 3 bases, leaving 5 bases between the germline ends. CDR3 length: 12 residues.

V usage is TRBV2 and J usage is TRBJ2-2, with 8 bases fitting TRBD1. Germline V gene data show CDR1 as SNHLY and CDR2 as FYNNEI. V shed 6 bases, J shed 2 bases, and the junction held 5 bases outside the gene matches. The CDR3 extends over 15 amino acids. This CDR3 reads CASRPDRVNTGELFF. CDR3 nucleotides: TGTGCCAGCAGACCGGACAGGGTAAACACCGGGGAGCTGTTTTTT.

This chain connects TRBV19 to TRBJ1-4; TRBD1 matches 7 bases. The junction had 7 bases not matched to a gene; V was cut back by 10 bases and J by 5 bases. Germline V CDR1 and CDR2: LNHDA, SQIVND (reference sequence). The CDR3 totals 13 residues. Here the CDR3 DNA reads TGTGCCACGTCGGGACAGATCAATGAAAAACTGTTTTTT. Its protein product is CATSGQINEKLFF. The variable domain in full, with the rest retrieved from reference TRBV19 and TRBJ1-4, is DGGITQSPKYLFRKEGQNVTLSCEQNLNHDAMYWYRQDPGQGLRLIYYSQIVNDFQKGDIAEGYSVSREKKESFPLTVTSAQKNPTAFYLCATSGQINEKLFFGSGTQLSVL.